This T cell receptor (beta chain) was sequenced for a study of T-cell reconstitution after alpha-beta-depleted transplantation in children. Germline V gene data show CDR1 as MGHDK and CDR2 as SYGVNS. This CDR3 has 17 residues. J lost 3 bases, V lost 1 base, and 10 bases had no gene match. During its preparation, the TCRbeta library received unique molecular identifiers. TCRdb processed the PCR reads anew with MiXCR; each CDR3 protein has one entry. The sample records 120,000 or so distinct CDR3 sequences, under 30% being singletons. General study points: Reportedly, only several hundred clones from non-depleted graft cells drove alpha-beta T-cell counts at about two months.

Many counts were recorded for this clonotype. Its antigen is as yet unknown. The TCR was taken from a male patient between 2 and 10 years old who had a stem cell transplant for chronic granulomatous disease, so the T cells may come from the graft donor. The sequencing here drew on PBMCs, mostly from graft donor cells, taken 180 days after TCRalphabeta/CD19-depleted stem cell transplant. This chain uses TRBV25-1 with TRBJ2-7; 9 bases align to TRBD2. Written as DNA, the CDR3 is TGTGCCAGCAGTGAATTAGCGGGAGCAGACGGAGACTACGAGCAGTACTTC. It encodes CASSELAGADGDYEQYF.